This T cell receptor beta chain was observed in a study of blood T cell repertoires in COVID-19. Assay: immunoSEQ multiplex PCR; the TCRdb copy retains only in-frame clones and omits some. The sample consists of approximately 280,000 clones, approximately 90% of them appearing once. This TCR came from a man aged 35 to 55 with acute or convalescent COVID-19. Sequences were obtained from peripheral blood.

This CDR3 is CASSRLFDYGYTF. CDR3 in DNA: TGTGCCAGCAGCCGACTATTTGACTATGGCTACACCTTC. The chain combines TRBV3-1 (or the pseudogene TRBV3-2) with TRBJ1-2; unclear D gene. V lost 4 bases, J lost 3 bases, and 9 bases lay in between. This CDR3 region has 13 residues. Germline lookup yields CDR1 LGHDT and CDR2 YNNKEL (reference sequence).